The 27 T cell receptor beta chains given below trace back to one sample, sequenced in a study of chemoradiotherapy in HPV16-positive cancers. Generated by immunoSEQ multiplex PCR, the TCRdb table keeps only in-frame clones and is missing some. In the table there are 25,000 to 30,000 clones, around nine tenths of which are singletons. Sequencing was performed on blood, taken from a patient who underwent chemoradiotherapy. The receptors derive from a human donor with HPV-associated anogenital cancer.

The J gene is TRBJ2-3, the V gene TRBV7-2; D may be TRBD1 (5 bases). V was clipped by 5 bases and J by 2 bases, with 14 bases between them. CDR1 is SGHTA, CDR2 FQGNSA, per germline. The length of the CDR3 is 15 residues. CDR3 DNA: TGTGCCAGCAGCCAGAGCAGGGCTACCACAGATACGCAGTATTTT. Its translation is CASSQSRATTDTQYF.

This clone showed up just once. The V and J genes are TRBV5-8 and TRBJ1-1; D remains ambiguous. The CDR3 length is 15 residues. The germline V and J ends were trimmed by 2 bases and 1 base, with 12 bases remaining between them. Germline V gives CDR1 SGHTS, CDR2 YDEGEE. Here the CDR3 reads CASSLYSTGNTEAFF. In nucleotides, the CDR3 is TGTGCCAGCAGCTTATACTCGACGGGGAACACTGAAGCTTTCTTT.

Only one count was recorded for this clone. The V call is TRBV6-5, the J call TRBJ2-2; D is unresolved. The CDR3 covers 11 residues. V lost 2 bases to trimming and J lost 7 bases, with 2 bases between them. Germline-derived CDR1 and CDR2 are MNHEY and SVGAGI. CDR3 protein: CASSYGGELFF. In DNA, the CDR3 is TGTGCCAGCAGTTACGGCGGGGAGCTGTTTTTT.

The J gene is TRBJ2-3, the V gene TRBV7-8; 11 bases match TRBD2. From germline, CDR1 is SGHVS and CDR2 FQNEAQ. The CDR3 is made up of 17 amino acids. V shed 1 base and J 6 bases; nucleotides not matched to a gene: 9. The CDR3 nucleotides are TGTGCCAGCAGCTTAGGCCTTAGCGGGGGGGCCACGGATACGCAGTATTTT. This codes for CASSLGLSGGATDTQYF. Combining the CDR3 with reference TRBV7-8 and TRBJ2-3 gives the whole variable domain GAGVSQSPRYKVAKRGQDVALRCDPISGHVSLFWYQQALGQGPEFLTYFQNEAQLDKSGLPSDRFFAERPEGSVSTLKIQRTQQEDSAVYLCASSLGLSGGATDTQYFGPGTRLTVL.

The chain is built from TRBV5-6 and TRBJ2-2; tentative D call: TRBD1 (6 bases). There are 15 residues in the CDR3. The V end was cut by 4 bases, the J end by 6 bases, with 16 bases between. Per the germline V gene, CDR1 is SGHDT and CDR2 is YYEEEE. CDR3 DNA: TGTGCCAGCAGCGCGTCCGGGACACCCCCCGGGGAGCTGTTTTTT. Amino acids: CASSASGTPPGELFF.

This chain joins TRBV2 and TRBJ1-5; D is undetermined. V lost 4 bases, J lost 2 bases, and 6 bases lay in between. CDR3 length: 13 amino acids. Germline V gene sequence: CDR1 SNHLY, CDR2 FYNNEI. CDR3 DNA sequence: TGTGCCAGCAGTGGAGGTGGCAATCAGCCCCAGCATTTT. Residues: CASSGGGNQPQHF.

The chain is built from TRBV18 and TRBJ2-3; D gene ambiguous. This CDR3 is built from 14 residues. The V end was cut by 3 bases, the J end by 5 bases, with 12 bases between. From germline, CDR1 is KGHSH and CDR2 LQKENI. The CDR3 bases are TGTGCCAGCTCACCGGCCCGCTTGGGAGATACGCAGTATTTT. This encodes CASSPARLGDTQYF.

J is TRBJ1-3 and V is TRBV5-1; the D gene is possibly TRBD1 (5 bases). V was pared by 4 bases and J by 1 base, with 12 bases between. Germline V lookup: CDR1 SGHRS, CDR2 YFSETQ. This CDR3 comprises 15 residues. For the CDR3, the DNA is TGCGCCAGCAGCCCTGAGGCAGGGTCTGGAAACACCATATATTTT. It encodes CASSPEAGSGNTIYF.

This clone turned up a few times. The chain joins TRBV5-6 to TRBJ1-2, with a possible D match to TRBD1 (5 bases). Germline-derived CDR1 and CDR2 are SGHDT and YYEEEE. There are 14 residues in the CDR3. V lost 0 bases and J lost 3, with 9 bases in between. The chain's CDR3 is CASSLGGAYYGYTF. The CDR3 bases are TGTGCCAGCAGCTTGGGGGGCGCTTACTATGGCTACACCTTC.

CDR3 protein: CASSIRAGWGETQYF. CDR3 DNA sequence: TGTGCCAGTAGTATCCGGGCAGGTTGGGGAGAGACCCAGTACTTC. V and J are TRBV19 and TRBJ2-5; D ambiguous. Germline V gene lookup returns CDR1 LNHDA and CDR2 SQIVND (reference sequence). Trimming left V 3 bases short and J 4 bases short, with 15 bases between. This CDR3 is 15 amino acids long. Supplemented by reference TRBV19 and TRBJ2-5, the full variable domain reads DGGITQSPKYLFRKEGQNVTLSCEQNLNHDAMYWYRQDPGQGLRLIYYSQIVNDFQKGDIAEGYSVSREKKESFPLTVTSAQKNPTAFYLCASSIRAGWGETQYFGPGTRLLVL.

CDR3: CASNGVTDTQYF. The CDR3 DNA follows: TGTGCCAGCAACGGGGTTACAGATACGCAGTATTTT. The V and J genes are TRBV6-1 and TRBJ2-3, with TRBD2 as a possible D gene (5 bases). V shed 7 bases and J shed 3 bases, with 8 bases lying between them. The CDR3 is 12 amino acids. Germline CDR1 is MNHNS and CDR2 is SASEGT.

This clone has just one count. This sequence joins TRBV5-1 and TRBJ2-2, with 10 bases aligning to TRBD2. Germline assignment: CDR1 SGHRS and CDR2 YFSETQ. The CDR3 contains 14 residues. J lost 5 bases, V lost 4 bases, and 2 bases had no gene match. The CDR3 DNA is TGCGCCAGCAGCGTGGGACTAGCGACCGGGGAGCTGTTTTTT. It codes for CASSVGLATGELFF. The whole variable domain, remainder taken from reference TRBV5-1 and TRBJ2-2, is KAGVTQTPRYLIKTRGQQVTLSCSPISGHRSVSWYQQTPGQGLQFLFEYFSETQRNKGNFPGRFSGRQFSNSRSEMNVSTLELGDSALYLCASSVGLATGELFFGEGSRLTVL.

This chain joins TRBV5-1 and TRBJ2-7, with 14 bases aligning to TRBD2. The V and J ends lost 4 bases and 4 bases, in that order; junction bases with no gene match: 7. Germline-derived CDR1 and CDR2 are SGHRS and YFSETQ. The CDR3 totals 16 residues. CDR3 sequence: CASSLGTSGRVYEQYF. DNA for the CDR3: TGCGCCAGCAGCCTAGGGACTAGCGGGAGAGTATACGAGCAGTACTTC.

V usage is TRBV5-6 and J usage is TRBJ2-3; D is ambiguous. V shed 0 bases and J shed 0 bases, with 11 bases lying between them. Germline CDR1 is SGHDT and CDR2 is YYEEEE. The CDR3 has 16 residues. DNA for the CDR3: TGTGCCAGCAGCTTGGGCCCCACACCCAGCACAGATACGCAGTATTTT. Protein sequence: CASSLGPTPSTDTQYF. The full variable domain, completed using reference TRBV5-6 and TRBJ2-3, is DAGVTQSPTHLIKTRGQQVTLRCSPKSGHDTVSWYQQALGQGPQFIFQYYEEEERQRGNFPDRFSGHQFPNYSSELNVNALLLGDSALYLCASSLGPTPSTDTQYFGPGTRLTVL.

This chain connects TRBV9 to TRBJ1-5; D unresolved. The V gene's germline CDR1 is SGDLS and CDR2 YYNGEE. The CDR3 has 13 amino acids. V was clipped by 0 bases and J by 4 bases, with 5 bases between them. The CDR3 DNA follows: TGTGCCAGCAGCGTAGATCCGAATCAGCCCCAGCATTTT. Its protein product is CASSVDPNQPQHF.

The J gene is TRBJ1-5, the V gene TRBV9; D ambiguous. V gave up 0 bases and J gave up 1 base, with 2 bases separating them. CDR1 and CDR2 from the germline V gene are SGDLS and YYNGEE. This CDR3 has 13 amino acids. The CDR3 region has the DNA TGTGCCAGCAGCGTAGGCAGCAATCAGCCCCAGCATTTT. The encoded protein is CASSVGSNQPQHF.

This sequence joins TRBV10-3 and TRBJ2-3; 11 positions agree with TRBD2. V was pared by 6 bases and J by 2 bases, with 4 bases of the junction left unmatched. Germline V lookup: CDR1 ENHRY, CDR2 SYGVKD. The CDR3 length is 15 residues. CDR3 sequence: CAIRKGLADTDTQYF. CDR3 sequence (DNA): TGTGCCATCAGGAAGGGACTAGCGGACACAGATACGCAGTATTTT.

The rearrangement links TRBV27 to TRBJ2-2, with D hard to call. Germline values: CDR1 MNHEY, CDR2 SMNVEV (reference sequence). This CDR3 spans 14 amino acids. The ends were cut back, 7 bases at V and 5 bases at J, with 14 bases in the middle. The CDR3 region has the DNA TGTGCCAGCACCGCGGAGCTTGGTACCGGGGAGCTGTTTTTT. This translates into CASTAELGTGELFF.

The chain couples TRBV7-9 to TRBJ2-5, with no clear D. The CDR3 is 13 amino acids. The germline V and J ends were trimmed by 7 bases and 1 base, with 10 bases remaining between them. Germline CDR1 is SEHNR and CDR2 is FQNEAQ (reference sequence). The DNA for the CDR3 is TGTGCCAGCACGAAAAACACCCAAGAGACCCAGTACTTC. Its translation: CASTKNTQETQYF.

The V gene is TRBV13, the J gene TRBJ1-1, with 9 bases matching TRBD1. This CDR3 is built from 14 residues. V was clipped by 4 bases and J by 5 bases; unmatched bases: 5. Germline V lookup: CDR1 PRHDT, CDR2 FYEKMQ (reference sequence). CDR3 protein: CASSSNRGRTEAFF. CDR3 DNA sequence: TGTGCCAGCAGCTCCAACAGGGGGCGGACTGAAGCTTTCTTT. The full variable domain, its missing parts supplied by reference TRBV13 and TRBJ1-1, is AAGVIQSPRHLIKEKRETATLKCYPIPRHDTVYWYQQGPGQDPQFLISFYEKMQSDKGSIPDRFSAQQFSDYHSELNMSSLELGDSALYFCASSSNRGRTEAFFGQGTRLTVV.

The J gene is TRBJ2-3, the V gene TRBV28; 10 bases are a match to TRBD2. Germline CDR1 reads MDHEN; CDR2 reads SYDVKM. J lost 2 bases, V lost 6 bases, and 14 bases had no gene match. The CDR3 is made up of 18 amino acids. CDR3 amino acids: CASSPTVGLAGDTDTQYF. Written as DNA, the CDR3 is TGTGCCAGCAGCCCTACGGTAGGGCTAGCGGGGGACACAGATACGCAGTATTTT. The variable domain in full, completed from reference TRBV28 and TRBJ2-3, reads DVKVTQSSRYLVKRTGEKVFLECVQDMDHENMFWYRQDPGLGLRLIYFSYDVKMKEKGDIPEGYSVSREKKERFSLILESASTNQTSMYLCASSPTVGLAGDTDTQYFGPGTRLTVL.

The chain uses TRBV5-1 and TRBJ2-1; D uncertain. V was shortened by 4 bases and J by 4 bases, with 3 bases between the two germline ends. From germline, CDR1 is SGHRS and CDR2 YFSETQ. This CDR3 is 11 amino acids long. The CDR3 here is CASSQYNEQFF. CDR3 sequence (DNA): TGCGCCAGCAGCCAGTACAATGAGCAGTTCTTC.

The rearrangement uses TRBV5-1 and TRBJ1-3; D may be TRBD1 (6 bases). CDR1 SGHRS and CDR2 YFSETQ come from the germline V gene. This CDR3 is 15 amino acids long. Between the trimmed V and J ends, which lost 3 bases and 1 base, there was a span of 11 bases. CDR3 sequence reads: CASSWGDRSGNTIYF. The CDR3 DNA is TGCGCCAGCAGCTGGGGCGACAGGTCTGGAAACACCATATATTTT.

The rearrangement links TRBV28 to TRBJ1-2; 7 bases agree with TRBD1. The germline CDR1 and CDR2 sequences are MDHEN and SYDVKM. CDR3 size: 16 residues. The V gene end was trimmed by 3 bases and the J gene end by 8 bases; junction bases not matched to a gene: 15. CDR3 bases: TGTGCCAGCAGTTTCGAGCGGGCAGGGGGAAGTCGGGGCTACACCTTC. Protein product: CASSFERAGGSRGYTF.

The V gene is TRBV5-1, the J gene TRBJ1-6, with D uncertain. The CDR3 runs to 15 residues. Trimming shortened V by 0 bases and J by 6 bases, and 10 bases separated the two germline ends. Germline assignment: CDR1 SGHRS and CDR2 YFSETQ. The DNA for the CDR3 is TGCGCCAGCAGCTTGGCCACGGTCGCTAATTCACCCCTCCACTTT. Its protein is CASSLATVANSPLHF.

The V gene is TRBV10-3, the J gene TRBJ1-1, with D unclear. This CDR3 contains 14 residues. V lost 2 bases and J lost 4, with 11 bases in between. Germline values: CDR1 ENHRY, CDR2 SYGVKD. CDR3 protein: CAISEVMGATEAFF. For the CDR3, the DNA is TGTGCCATCAGTGAGGTGATGGGTGCCACTGAAGCTTTCTTT.

The genes are TRBV5-1 and TRBJ1-1; D is uncertain. The V gene lost 4 bases and the J gene lost 4 bases, with 11 bases spanning the gap. This CDR3 has 13 residues. CDR1 and CDR2 (germline): SGHRS, YFSETQ. The CDR3 protein is CASSLTRFTEAFF. The CDR3 DNA sequence: TGCGCCAGCAGCCTGACCAGGTTCACTGAAGCTTTCTTT.